This passage covers 3 T cell receptor beta chains from one sample sequenced in a study of human T cells and chemical hapten exposure. TCRdb reprocessed the RACE reads via MiXCR and lists one record per CDR3 protein. The sample holds under 450,000 distinct CDR3 sequences, around 6% seen once. Time point described: patch test 2, 6 weeks after DPC sensitization. Treatment specified: therapeutic diphenylcyclopropenone sensitization with weekly scalp DPC. The sequenced sample was whole blood, obtained in connection with sensitization to the hapten diphenylcyclopropenone (DPC). The origin of the receptors is a young woman with alopecia areata. Some clones in this sample may be carry-over from other donors' samples.

There are a few counts of this clonotype. This rearrangement joins TRBV2 to TRBJ2-4, with D possibly being TRBD1 or TRBD2 (5 bases each). The CDR3 totals 13 residues. The ends were cut back, 2 bases at V and 5 bases at J, with 7 bases in the middle. Per the germline V gene, CDR1 is SNHLY and CDR2 is FYNNEI. The CDR3 sequence: CASSEQGENIQYF. The CDR3 DNA follows: TGTGCCAGCAGTGAACAGGGAGAAAACATTCAGTACTTC.

The count of this clonotype is one. A much larger clone lies a single base off, so this may be a read error. The V call is TRBV29-1, the J call TRBJ1-6, with 7 bases identical to TRBD1. The CDR3 runs 15 residues. The V gene's germline CDR1 is SQVTM and CDR2 ANQGSEA. V dropped 6 bases and J dropped 6; count of bases not matched to a gene: 11. The CDR3 nucleotides read TGCAGCGTCTCATTAGGGACAGCCCGTAATTCACCCCTCCACTTT. Its protein product is CSVSLGTARNSPLHF.

This clonotype was detected many times. This chain links TRBV7-2 with TRBJ2-5, with D possibly matching TRBD2 (6 bases). Germline CDR1 and CDR2: SGHTA and FQGNSA. The V end was cut by 11 bases, the J end by 2 bases, with 9 bases between. The CDR3 extends over 11 amino acids. CDR3 in amino acids: CARREQETQYF. The CDR3 region has the DNA TGTGCCCGGAGGGAGCAAGAGACCCAGTACTTC.